The TCR beta chain under discussion was sequenced for a study of blood T cell repertoires in COVID-19. Overall study: T cells, B-cell-depleted T cells, or PBMCs supplied cDNA or gDNA.

Germline V lookup: CDR1 LGHNA, CDR2 YSLEER. This CDR3 region has 13 residues. The V and J ends lost 0 bases and 6 bases respectively, with 6 bases between them. The method was immunoSEQ multiplex PCR; TCRdb's version includes in-frame clones alone and lacks a portion of them. The sample lists approximately 80,000 clones, 81% occurring once. This clone was found once. The same CDR3 also results from other DNA sequences found in this sample. The TCR comes from a man aged 80 or over with acute or convalescent COVID-19. V is TRBV4-3 and J is TRBJ1-5; D unclear. The source material was peripheral blood. CDR3 nucleotide sequence: TGCGCCAGCAGCCAAGACTTTTTTCAGCCCCAGCATTTT. It codes for CASSQDFFQPQHF.